This TCR beta chain was sequenced for a study of graft-versus-host responses after intestinal transplantation. Measured with immunoSEQ multiplex PCR; TCRdb has only the in-frame clones, and not every one. The sample has 75,000 to 100,000 clones; around 86% are singletons. CDR3 length: 16 amino acids. V was trimmed by 4 bases and J by 7 bases, leaving 21 bases between them. The germline V gene has CDR1 SGHRS and CDR2 YFSETQ. As concerns this clone: The antigen remains undetermined.

The chain combines TRBV5-1 with TRBJ2-1, with D possibly TRBD2 on 5 matching bases. This material consisted of unstimulated CD8+ T cells sorted from spleen or lymph node cells, taken before intestinal transplant. This clonotype was sampled from a human donor who received an intestinal transplant. The CDR3, as DNA: TGCGCCAGCAGCCCTTCCCCACTGAGGGCCTCGAATGAGCAGTTCTTC. Translation: CASSPSPLRASNEQFF. Based on the CDR3 plus reference TRBV5-1 and TRBJ2-1, the full variable domain is KAGVTQTPRYLIKTRGQQVTLSCSPISGHRSVSWYQQTPGQGLQFLFEYFSETQRNKGNFPGRFSGRQFSNSRSEMNVSTLELGDSALYLCASSPSPLRASNEQFFGPGTRLTVL.